This T cell receptor (beta chain) was identified during a study of cytomegalovirus exposure and HLA in healthy donors. The overall study: The use of the same platform for the 100 to 150 validation repertoires and the 600 to 800 first-cohort repertoires was reported by a later analysis.

The method was immunoSEQ multiplex PCR; TCRdb's version includes in-frame clones alone and lacks a portion of them. Among around 160,000 clones listed, around 85% were seen once. The CDR3 covers 10 residues. CDR1 and CDR2 from the germline V gene are GTSNPN and SVGIG (reference sequence). Trimming took 8 bases from V and 8 from J, leaving 10 bases between them. Notes on the study in general: The authors confirmed in vitro that three CMV-associated chains were specific for CMV antigens.

It was the approximately 120-subject validation cohort, separate from the roughly 700-subject first cohort, to which the donors belonged. Comments on this clone: Its antigen remains unidentified.

The chain recombines TRBV30 with TRBJ1-5; D ambiguous. The clonotype was recovered from a man between 25 and 39 years old in good health and CMV-seropositive. Input material: PBMCs. The CDR3 here is CAPDREPQHF. The CDR3, as DNA: TGTGCCCCTGACCGGGAGCCCCAGCATTTT.